The 3 T cell receptor beta chains below come from one sample, sequenced in a study of PD-L1 blockade in urothelial cancer. Assay: immunoSEQ multiplex PCR; the TCRdb copy retains only in-frame clones and omits some. This table has more than 40,000 clones, around four fifths appearing once. Time point reported: pretreatment peripheral blood. The material sequenced was PBMCs, taken around atezolizumab (anti-PD-L1) treatment. All receptors come from a man aged 45-65 years with urothelial cancer.

This clone has only a few counts. This chain uses TRBV10-2 with TRBJ2-2; TRBD1 aligns across 7 bases. CDR1 and CDR2 from the germline V gene are WSHSY and SAAADI. The CDR3 length is 15 residues. Trimming took 3 bases from V and 3 from J; bases not matched to a gene: 4. CDR3 in amino acids: CASSDRDSDTGELFF. The CDR3 DNA sequence: TGCGCCAGCAGTGACCGGGACAGTGACACCGGGGAGCTGTTTTTT.

This chain joins TRBV15 and TRBJ2-1; TRBD1 aligns across 7 bases. The CDR3 contains 14 residues. From germline, CDR1 is LNHNV and CDR2 YYDKDF (reference sequence). V was pared by 1 base and J by 6 bases, with 3 bases of the junction left unmatched. The CDR3 sequence is CATSRGAGGNEQFF. The CDR3 DNA reads TGTGCCACCAGCAGAGGGGCAGGGGGCAATGAGCAGTTCTTC.

Here the CDR3 reads CASSSGTGFNEQYV. DNA of the CDR3: TGTGCCAGCAGCTCCGGGACAGGGTTCAACGAGCAGTACGTC. The chain couples TRBV5-4 to TRBJ2-7; 9 nucleotides line up with TRBD1. V gave up 3 bases and J gave up 5 bases; unmatched junction bases: 6. This CDR3 spans 14 amino acids. In germline, CDR1 is SGHNT, CDR2 YYREEE (reference sequence).